This T cell receptor beta chain appears in the sequencing data of a study of identical twins (dated by TCRdb to 2016 to 2017). With respect to the entire study: TCR alpha and beta repertoires from monozygotic twins, unrelated adults of various ages and cord blood were deep-sequenced to test whether fetal clonotypes persist. Replicate twin experiments were performed at different times using different library preparation protocols to rule out contamination. Overall results and qualifications from the work: In monozygotic twins, out-of-frame TCR alpha sharing was systematically underestimated by recombination models, although the models agreed with sharing between unrelated individuals. Out-of-frame TCR alpha sequences shared between twins showed an excess of low generation-probability sequences compared with coincidental sharing between unrelated individuals. Zero-insertion analyses could be partly confounded by invariant T cells such as MAIT and iNKT, though diverse VJ usage argued against such confounding for most clonotypes. Abundant cord blood beta clonotypes carried fewer insertions; young adult naive repertoires showed a weaker similar trend, while memory repertoires showed none. The excess sharing between twins in beta out-of-frame sequences was weaker because fewer shared sequences reduced the signal-to-noise ratio. Because the same donors could not be followed over many years, the conclusions relied on cross-sectional statistical analysis.

Libraries were prepared through 5' RACE. Data came from an Illumina HiSeq 2000. A universal primer binding site was introduced by template switching, and a unique molecular identifier was present in the final cDNA, enabling accurate counting of TCR cDNA molecules. Specific primers in the conserved constant-segment region were used to synthesize first-strand cDNA for TCR alpha and beta chains. Each cDNA library was double barcoded, with a SMART-Mk sample barcode plus Illumina barcodes, to control for contamination. TruSeq adapter sequences and Illumina sample barcodes were added in two successive PCR steps. The Illumina HiSeq platform was used with custom primers to sequence TCR alpha and beta cDNA libraries. Per the original workflow: MiGEC was used to process raw reads and extract unique molecular identifiers, and MiXCR was used to find CDR3 positions. For each individual, recombination models were inferred using an EM algorithm with the repgenHMM and IGoR tools. The analysis of shared clonotypes was done with the tcR package in R, with sharing normalized by the product of cloneset sizes. To study raw recombination free of thymic and clonal selection effects, out-of-frame nonproductive sequences were analyzed. TCRdb reran the public reads through fastp at Q25 and MiXCR, keeping productive beta chains. Rows merge per CDR3 protein into single entries with the most common DNA and genes. TCRdb, not the authors, supplied the V and J calls. The sample table contains around 100,000 distinct CDR3 sequences; only one count was recorded for roughly 6% of them. The top ten clones comprise less than 15% of the sample.

About this clonotype: Its cognate antigen has yet to be identified. No base-level quality is on record; no much larger clone is a single base apart.

Every donor was a healthy Caucasian. Using Miltenyi CD45RO+ enrichment and human naive T-cell isolation kits, memory (CD45RO+) and naive T cells were isolated from PBMC. The clonotype comes from a woman between 45 and 60 years old in good health. The source material was memory T cells sorted from blood. The meaning of the sample's cell subset or site label: CD45RO+ enriched T cells.

The CDR3: CSGTREGYEQYF. The DNA reads as follows: TGCAGTGGAACGAGGGAGGGATACGAGCAGTACTTC. The chain links TRBV20-1 with TRBJ2-7; a stretch of 7 junction bases matches TRBD2. CDR1 and CDR2 were assigned from the germline V gene (reference sequence) as DFQATT and SNEGSKA. There are 12 amino acids in the CDR3, from cysteine to phenylalanine inclusive. CDR3 DNA only is kept here, 36 bases in frame from base 1. V is cut back by 7 bases and J by 4 bases, with 7 bases in the junction unmatched.